This T cell receptor beta chain emerged from a study of blood T cell repertoires in COVID-19. There are 15 residues in the CDR3. The table came from immunoSEQ multiplex PCR; TCRdb's copy has only in-frame clones and leaves some out. The sample lists a few hundred thousand clones; under 90% were seen once. This clonotype was sampled from a man aged 30 to 39 with active or convalescent COVID-19. Sequenced material: peripheral blood. V usage is TRBV21-1 and J usage is TRBJ2-1; the table names TRBD2, a call not compared with the DNA. TRBV21-1 is a pseudogene segment. CDR3 in DNA: TGTGCCAGCAGCAGCCGGGACTGGCTCTACAATGAGCAGTTCTTC. Protein sequence: CASSSRDWLYNEQFF.